This T cell receptor (beta chain) was captured by sequencing in a study of T cell responses to AZD1222 COVID-19 vaccine. General study results and limits: Donor demographics were predominantly white British with a female majority; clonal diversity may be underestimated. Sampled repertoires all dated from after the peak T cell response. Nearly half of unique spike-specific TCRs reportedly avoided B.1.351 and B.1.1.7 mutated regions.

Combined were second doses at about 4 or about 12 weeks. Using immunoSEQ multiplex PCR, the repertoire was profiled, and TCRdb retains in-frame clones only, with some absent. The sample shows about 84,000 clones, 80% to 90% of them seen only once. Turning to this clone: The antigen remains unidentified.

The CDR3 has 15 amino acids. V was cut by 0 bases and J by 13 bases, with 22 bases left in between. CDR1 is LGHNT, CDR2 FRNRAP, per germline. This TCR was recovered from an adult who received the AZD1222 COVID-19 vaccine. This sequence joins TRBV12-5 and TRBJ2-7, with D tentatively TRBD2 (6 bases). Here the sequenced sample was peripheral blood, taken 28 days after the second AZD1222 dose. The CDR3 nucleotides read TGTGCTAGTGGTTTGGTACAGGCAGGGACTTCGGCCGCCTACTTC. Protein: CASGLVQAGTSAAYF.